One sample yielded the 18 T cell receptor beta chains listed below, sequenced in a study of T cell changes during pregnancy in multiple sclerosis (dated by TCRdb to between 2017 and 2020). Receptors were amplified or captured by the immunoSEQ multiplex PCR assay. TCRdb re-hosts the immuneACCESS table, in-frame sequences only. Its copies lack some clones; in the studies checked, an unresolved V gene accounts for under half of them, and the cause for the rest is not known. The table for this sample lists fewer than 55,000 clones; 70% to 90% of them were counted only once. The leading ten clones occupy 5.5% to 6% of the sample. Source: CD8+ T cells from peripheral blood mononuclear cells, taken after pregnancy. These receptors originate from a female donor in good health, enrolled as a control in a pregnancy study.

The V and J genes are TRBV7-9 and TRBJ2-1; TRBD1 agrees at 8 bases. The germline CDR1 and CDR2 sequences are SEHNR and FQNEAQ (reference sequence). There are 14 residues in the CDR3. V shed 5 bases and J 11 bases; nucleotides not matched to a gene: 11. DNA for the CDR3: TGTGCCAGCAGCGCCCCCGGACAGGGTCTAAAGCAGTTCTTC. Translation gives CASSAPGQGLKQFF.

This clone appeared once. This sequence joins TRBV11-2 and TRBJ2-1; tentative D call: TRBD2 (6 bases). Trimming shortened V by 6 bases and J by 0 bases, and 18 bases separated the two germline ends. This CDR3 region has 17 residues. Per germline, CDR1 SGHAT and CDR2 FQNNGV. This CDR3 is CASRPPFGGNSYNEQFF. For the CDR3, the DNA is TGTGCCAGCAGACCCCCATTTGGGGGGAACTCCTACAATGAGCAGTTCTTC.

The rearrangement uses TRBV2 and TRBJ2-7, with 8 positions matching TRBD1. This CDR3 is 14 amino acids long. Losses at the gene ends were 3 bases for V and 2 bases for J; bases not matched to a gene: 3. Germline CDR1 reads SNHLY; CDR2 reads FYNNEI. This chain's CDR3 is CASSETGAAYEQYF. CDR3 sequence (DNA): TGTGCCAGCAGTGAGACAGGGGCAGCCTACGAGCAGTACTTC.

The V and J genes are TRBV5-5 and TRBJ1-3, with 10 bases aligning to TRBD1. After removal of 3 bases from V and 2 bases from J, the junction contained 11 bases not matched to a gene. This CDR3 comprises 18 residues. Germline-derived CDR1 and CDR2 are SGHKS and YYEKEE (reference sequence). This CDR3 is CASSSAPFGTGAGNTIYF. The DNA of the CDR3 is TGTGCCAGCAGCTCGGCCCCGTTCGGGACAGGGGCTGGAAACACCATATATTTT.

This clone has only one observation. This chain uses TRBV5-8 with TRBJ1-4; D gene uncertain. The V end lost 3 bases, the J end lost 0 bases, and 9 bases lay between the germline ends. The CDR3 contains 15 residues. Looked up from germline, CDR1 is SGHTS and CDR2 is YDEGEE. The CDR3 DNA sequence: TGTGCCAGCAGCTCCGACTTCGCAACTAATGAAAAACTGTTTTTT. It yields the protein CASSSDFATNEKLFF.

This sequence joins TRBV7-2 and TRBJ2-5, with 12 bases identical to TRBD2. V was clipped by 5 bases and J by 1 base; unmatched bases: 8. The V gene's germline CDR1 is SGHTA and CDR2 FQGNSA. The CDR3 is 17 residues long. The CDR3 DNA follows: TGTGCCAGCAGCCCATCAACGGGACTAGCGGGCCAAGAGACCCAGTACTTC. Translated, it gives CASSPSTGLAGQETQYF.

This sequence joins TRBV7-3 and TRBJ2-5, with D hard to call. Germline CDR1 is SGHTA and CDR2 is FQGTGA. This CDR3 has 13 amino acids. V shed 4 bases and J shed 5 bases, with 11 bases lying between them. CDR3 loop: CASSSWVGETQYF. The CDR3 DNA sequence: TGTGCCAGCAGCTCTTGGGTCGGGGAGACCCAGTACTTC.

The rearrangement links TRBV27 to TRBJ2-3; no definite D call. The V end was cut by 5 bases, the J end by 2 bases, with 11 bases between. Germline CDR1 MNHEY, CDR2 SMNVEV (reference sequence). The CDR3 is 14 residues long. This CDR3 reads CASSPLGVTDTQYF. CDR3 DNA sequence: TGTGCCAGCAGTCCCCTAGGCGTCACAGATACGCAGTATTTT.

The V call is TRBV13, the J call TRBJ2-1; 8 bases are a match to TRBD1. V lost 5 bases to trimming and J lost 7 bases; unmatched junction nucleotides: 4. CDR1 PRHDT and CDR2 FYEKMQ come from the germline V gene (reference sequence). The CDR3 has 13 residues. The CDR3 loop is CASSGQGRNEQFF. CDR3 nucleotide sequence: TGTGCCAGCAGCGGACAGGGACGGAATGAGCAGTTCTTC. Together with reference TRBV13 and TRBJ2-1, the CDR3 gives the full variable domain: AAGVIQSPRHLIKEKRETATLKCYPIPRHDTVYWYQQGPGQDPQFLISFYEKMQSDKGSIPDRFSAQQFSDYHSELNMSSLELGDSALYFCASSGQGRNEQFFGPGTRLTVL.

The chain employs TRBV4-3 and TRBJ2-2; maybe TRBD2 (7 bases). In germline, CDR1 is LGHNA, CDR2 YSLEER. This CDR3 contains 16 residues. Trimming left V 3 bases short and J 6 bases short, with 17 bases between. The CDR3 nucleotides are TGCGCCAGCAGCCAGTACGAGGGGGGGGAGTCCGGGGAGCTGTTTTTT. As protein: CASSQYEGGESGELFF.

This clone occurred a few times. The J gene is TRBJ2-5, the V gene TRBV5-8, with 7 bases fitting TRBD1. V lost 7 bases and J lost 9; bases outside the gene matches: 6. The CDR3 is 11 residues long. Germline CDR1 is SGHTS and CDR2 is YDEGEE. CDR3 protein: CASGPQGAQYF. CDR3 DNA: TGTGCCAGCGGCCCTCAGGGGGCCCAGTACTTC.

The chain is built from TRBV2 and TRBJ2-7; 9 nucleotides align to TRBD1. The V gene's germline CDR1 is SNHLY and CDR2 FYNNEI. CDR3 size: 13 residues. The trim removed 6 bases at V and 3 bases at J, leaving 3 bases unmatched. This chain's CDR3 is CASRGGQGYEQYF. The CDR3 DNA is TGTGCCAGCAGGGGGGGACAGGGCTACGAGCAGTACTTC.

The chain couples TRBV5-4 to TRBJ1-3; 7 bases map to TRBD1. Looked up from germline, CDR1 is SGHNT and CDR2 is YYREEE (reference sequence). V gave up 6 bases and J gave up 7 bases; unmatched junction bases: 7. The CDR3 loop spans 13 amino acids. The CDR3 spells CASKEGAANTIYF. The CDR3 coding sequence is TGTGCCAGCAAGGAGGGGGCAGCGAACACCATATATTTT. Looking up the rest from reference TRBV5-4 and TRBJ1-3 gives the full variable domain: ETGVTQSPTHLIKTRGQQVTLRCSSQSGHNTVSWYQQALGQGPQFIFQYYREEENGRGNFPPRFSGLQFPNYSSELNVNALELDDSALYLCASKEGAANTIYFGEGSWLTVV.

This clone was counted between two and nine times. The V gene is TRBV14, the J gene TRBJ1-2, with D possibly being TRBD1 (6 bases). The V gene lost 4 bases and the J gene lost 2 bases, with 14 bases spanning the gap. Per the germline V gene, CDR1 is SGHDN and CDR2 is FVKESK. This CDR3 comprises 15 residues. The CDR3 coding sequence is TGTGCCAGCAGCCCCACTCGTACAGGGAACTATGGCTACACCTTC. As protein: CASSPTRTGNYGYTF.

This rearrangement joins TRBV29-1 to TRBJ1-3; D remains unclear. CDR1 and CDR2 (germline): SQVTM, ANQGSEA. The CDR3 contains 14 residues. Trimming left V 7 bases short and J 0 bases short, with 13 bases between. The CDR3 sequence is CSGRVDRSGNTIYF. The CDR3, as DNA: TGCAGCGGGCGGGTGGATCGCTCTGGAAACACCATATATTTT. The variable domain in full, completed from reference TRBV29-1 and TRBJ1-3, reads SAVISQKPSRDICQRGTSLTIQCQVDSQVTMMFWYRQQPGQSLTLIATANQGSEATYESGFVIDKFPISRPNLTFSTLTVSNMSPEDSSIYLCSGRVDRSGNTIYFGEGSWLTVV.

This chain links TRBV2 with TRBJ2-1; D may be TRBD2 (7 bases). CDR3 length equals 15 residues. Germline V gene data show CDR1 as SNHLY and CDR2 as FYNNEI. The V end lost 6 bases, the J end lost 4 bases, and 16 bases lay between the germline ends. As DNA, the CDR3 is TGTGCCAGCAGACCGCCCGGGGGGCTTTACAATGAGCAGTTCTTC. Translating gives CASRPPGGLYNEQFF.

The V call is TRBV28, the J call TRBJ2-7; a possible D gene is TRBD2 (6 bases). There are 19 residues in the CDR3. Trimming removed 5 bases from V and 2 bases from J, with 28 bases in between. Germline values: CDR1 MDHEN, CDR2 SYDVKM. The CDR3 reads CASSRPDPPLGTGAYEQYF. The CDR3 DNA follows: TGTGCCAGCAGTCGACCCGACCCTCCCCTCGGAACGGGGGCCTACGAGCAGTACTTC.

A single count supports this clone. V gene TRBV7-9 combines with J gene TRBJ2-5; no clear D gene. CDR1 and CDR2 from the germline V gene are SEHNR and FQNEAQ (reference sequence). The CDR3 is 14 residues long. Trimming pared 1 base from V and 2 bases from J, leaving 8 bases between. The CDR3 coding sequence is TGTGCCAGCAGCTTAGGGGCTGTACAAGAGACCCAGTACTTC. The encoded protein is CASSLGAVQETQYF.